What follows are 24 T cell receptor beta chains derived from one specimen sequenced in a study of T cells in Graves' hyperthyroidism and ophthalmopathy. Using RNA transcripts as the source, TCR beta CDR3 regions were amplified. An initial round of RT-PCR targeting the TCR CDR3 relied on the HTBI primer set. From the multiplex PCR reads, TCRdb called clonotypes with MiXCR, one entry per CDR3 protein. The sample lists some 760,000 distinct CDR3 sequences; 11% to 15% were seen once. Sequencing used blood. Every receptor here comes from a woman younger than 30 with Graves' hyperthyroidism.

This clonotype was detected ten times or more. CDR3 nucleotide sequence: TGCAGTGCTAAGCGGGGAAACACTGAAGCTTTCTTT. This gives the protein CSAKRGNTEAFF. This chain joins TRBV20-1 and TRBJ1-1; no reliable D call. Per the germline V gene, CDR1 is DFQATT and CDR2 is SNEGSKA (reference sequence). The CDR3 runs to 12 residues. Deletions cut 4 bases from V and 2 bases from J, with 8 bases between.

This clonotype was seen only a few times. This chain connects TRBV6-1 to TRBJ1-6; tentatively, D is TRBD1 (6 bases). Germline assignment: CDR1 MNHNS and CDR2 SASEGT. There are 15 residues in the CDR3. Between the trimmed V and J ends, which lost 5 bases and 4 bases, there was a span of 12 bases. CDR3 residues: CASSPYRAYNSPLHF. The CDR3 nucleotides read TGTGCCAGCAGTCCCTACAGGGCTTATAATTCACCCCTCCACTTT.

This clonotype was seen ten or more times. This sequence joins TRBV6-5 and TRBJ1-1; D uncertain. The germline V gene encodes CDR1 MNHEY and CDR2 SVGAGI. Between the trimmed V and J ends, which lost 0 bases and 0 bases, there was a span of 8 bases. This CDR3 region has 15 residues. The CDR3 DNA follows: TGTGCCAGCAGTTACTCGAGCAGAGTGAACACTGAAGCTTTCTTT. Residues: CASSYSSRVNTEAFF.

This chain connects TRBV28 to TRBJ2-3; D gene ambiguous. Germline V gene lookup returns CDR1 MDHEN and CDR2 SYDVKM. With 3 bases removed from V and 4 bases from J, the gap between germline ends came to 14 bases. This CDR3 comprises 15 residues. CDR3 coding DNA: TGTGCCAGCAGTTTCTGCCGGCATCCCGCAGATACGCAGTATTTT. Protein sequence: CASSFCRHPADTQYF. The whole variable domain, remainder taken from reference TRBV28 and TRBJ2-3, is DVKVTQSSRYLVKRTGEKVFLECVQDMDHENMFWYRQDPGLGLRLIYFSYDVKMKEKGDIPEGYSVSREKKERFSLILESASTNQTSMYLCASSFCRHPADTQYFGPGTRLTVL.

This clonotype has a count of ten or more. This chain's CDR3 is CASSPTGAYNSPLHF. Here the CDR3 DNA reads TGTGCCAGCTCACCAACGGGGGCTTATAATTCACCCCTCCACTTT. The rearrangement links TRBV18 to TRBJ1-6; D might be TRBD1 (6 bases). The CDR3 consists of 15 residues. Germline V gene data show CDR1 as KGHSH and CDR2 as LQKENI. The V and J ends lost 2 bases and 4 bases respectively, with 9 bases between them.

This clonotype came up many times. The gene calls are TRBV6-1 and TRBJ1-2; weak D call: TRBD1 (5 bases). Germline CDR1 MNHNS, CDR2 SASEGT. The CDR3 is made up of 15 amino acids. The V end was cut by 6 bases, the J end by 4 bases, with 18 bases between. CDR3 bases: TGTGCCAGCAGAAAACAATCGGGACCTCTCTATGGCTACACCTTC. Translation gives CASRKQSGPLYGYTF.

This clonotype was counted many times. J is TRBJ2-3 and V is TRBV7-9, with 10 bases aligning to TRBD2. The CDR3 spans 17 residues. Trimming cost V 5 bases and J 5 bases; bases outside gene matches: 13. The germline CDR1 and CDR2 sequences are SEHNR and FQNEAQ (reference sequence). CDR3 nucleotide sequence: TGTGCCAGCAGCCTCGTTGGGGAAGCGGGAGGGCTAGATACGCAGTATTTT. This translates into CASSLVGEAGGLDTQYF.

This sequence joins TRBV7-9 and TRBJ1-3; D remains ambiguous. The CDR3 covers 17 residues. The germline V and J ends were trimmed by 5 bases and 0 bases, with 17 bases remaining between them. Germline CDR1 reads SEHNR; CDR2 reads FQNEAQ (reference sequence). The CDR3 loop is CASSQYLPYSSGNTIYF. The CDR3 coding sequence is TGTGCCAGCAGCCAATATCTGCCTTATAGCTCTGGAAACACCATATATTTT.

This clonotype was picked up a small number of times. This chain links TRBV18 with TRBJ2-2, with 8 bases aligning to TRBD1. The CDR3 contains 15 residues. V shed 4 bases, J shed 4 bases, and the junction held 5 bases outside the gene matches. Germline CDR1 reads KGHSH; CDR2 reads LQKENI. The CDR3 sequence is CASSLDRVATGELFF. In DNA, the CDR3 is TGTGCCAGCTCACTGGACAGGGTAGCCACCGGGGAGCTGTTTTTT.

The J gene is TRBJ1-6, the V gene TRBV20-1, with a weak D call TRBD1 (5 bases). CDR1 is DFQATT, CDR2 SNEGSKA, per germline (reference sequence). This CDR3 has 15 residues. V was shortened by 0 bases and J by 9 bases, with 15 bases between the two germline ends. CDR3 protein: CSARDPRGPGSPLHF. The CDR3 region has the DNA TGCAGTGCTAGAGATCCCCGGGGCCCTGGTTCACCCCTCCACTTT.

Regarding this clonotype: With a much larger clone just one base away, this may be a read error. The conserved phenylalanine or tryptophan normally closing the CDR3 is absent here, so this likely arose from a read error. The chain joins TRBV7-2 to TRBJ2-2, with no clear D. CDR3 length: 14 amino acids. The V gene's germline CDR1 is SGHTA and CDR2 FQGNSA. The V end was cut by 2 bases, the J end by 4 bases, with 8 bases between. Here the CDR3 reads CASSLRVGTGELFS. CDR3 bases: TGTGCCAGCAGCTTAAGGGTGGGCACCGGGGAGCTGTTTTCT.

The V gene is TRBV20-1, the J gene TRBJ2-7, with D possibly being TRBD2 (6 bases). The germline V gene encodes CDR1 DFQATT and CDR2 SNEGSKA (reference sequence). V was clipped by 6 bases and J by 0 bases, with 18 bases between them. The CDR3 consists of 15 residues. CDR3 sequence: CSAEPPAGSSYEQYF. CDR3 coding DNA: TGCAGTGCCGAGCCTCCGGCCGGGAGCTCCTACGAGCAGTACTTC.

This clonotype was detected only a few times. The V gene is TRBV5-1, the J gene TRBJ1-5, with a weak D call TRBD1 (5 bases). The CDR3 length is 15 residues. Germline assignment: CDR1 SGHRS and CDR2 YFSETQ. The ends were cut back, 4 bases at V and 4 bases at J, with 15 bases in the middle. The CDR3 here is CASSPTGGLNQPQHF. DNA of the CDR3: TGCGCCAGCAGCCCCACTGGGGGTCTAAATCAGCCCCAGCATTTT. Combining the CDR3 with reference TRBV5-1 and TRBJ1-5 gives the whole variable domain KAGVTQTPRYLIKTRGQQVTLSCSPISGHRSVSWYQQTPGQGLQFLFEYFSETQRNKGNFPGRFSGRQFSNSRSEMNVSTLELGDSALYLCASSPTGGLNQPQHFGDGTRLSIL.

This clonotype was counted only a few times. This chain connects TRBV10-1 to TRBJ2-3; weak D call: TRBD2 (6 bases). Trimming pared 8 bases from V and 2 bases from J, leaving 11 bases between. CDR3 length: 13 amino acids. Looked up from germline, CDR1 is WNHNN and CDR2 is SYGVQD (reference sequence). CDR3 residues: CASSGLVTDTQYF. The CDR3, as DNA: TGCGCCAGCTCGGGACTGGTCACAGATACGCAGTATTTT.

This clonotype was picked up many times. This chain links TRBV6-6 with TRBJ2-7; D is perhaps TRBD1 (6 bases). Trimming took off 2 bases at V and 3 bases at J, with 11 bases between the two ends. CDR3 length equals 14 residues. Looked up from germline, CDR1 is MNHNY and CDR2 is SVGAGI (reference sequence). In DNA form, the CDR3 reads TGTGCCAGCAGTTACGGCAGGGGAGACTACGAGCAGTACTTC. Protein product: CASSYGRGDYEQYF.

This clonotype was counted at least ten times. The chain has TRBV19 and TRBJ2-5; TRBD2 aligns across 10 bases. Germline assignment: CDR1 LNHDA and CDR2 SQIVND (reference sequence). CDR3 size: 16 residues. Unmatched junction bases numbered 11, after V lost 5 bases and J lost 5 bases. The CDR3 reads CASSSLLAGERETQYF. CDR3 sequence (DNA): TGTGCCAGTAGTTCCCTCCTAGCGGGAGAGCGGGAGACCCAGTACTTC.

Ten or more counts support this clonotype. This rearrangement joins TRBV11-2 to TRBJ2-3; TRBD1 or TRBD2 may be the D gene (5 bases each). Looked up from germline, CDR1 is SGHAT and CDR2 is FQNNGV. Trimming shortened V by 4 bases and J by 2 bases, and 19 bases separated the two germline ends. This CDR3 is built from 17 residues. The CDR3 DNA is TGTGCCAGCAGCTCCGAGGCCCTGGGACGTAACACAGATACGCAGTATTTT. Its translation is CASSSEALGRNTDTQYF.

This clonotype was found a few times. The CDR3 end shows no conserved phenylalanine or tryptophan, and so a read error is likely. V gene TRBV6-4 combines with J gene TRBJ2-3; perhaps TRBD1 as D (6 bases). CDR1 is MRHNA, CDR2 SNTAGT, per germline. Trimming took off 7 bases at V and 6 bases at J, with 23 bases between the two ends. This CDR3 contains 16 residues. The CDR3 protein is CASKKGVTGIGDTQYL. The CDR3 DNA sequence: TGTGCCAGCAAAAAGGGGGTAACAGGGATAGGGGATACGCAGTATCTT.

This clonotype has ten or more counts. The rearrangement links TRBV6-2 or TRBV6-3 to TRBJ1-2; D is unresolved. V was clipped by 6 bases and J by 5 bases, with 16 bases between them. The CDR3 is made up of 14 amino acids. Germline CDR1 is MNHEY and CDR2 is SVGEGT. The CDR3 region is CASRSYERTYGYTF. CDR3 coding DNA: TGTGCCAGCAGATCCTATGAGAGGACTTATGGCTACACCTTC.

This clonotype was picked up many times. The J gene is TRBJ2-1, the V gene TRBV30; D is ambiguous. Germline V gives CDR1 GTSNPN, CDR2 SVGIG (reference sequence). This CDR3 is built from 10 residues. V was pared by 5 bases and J by 13 bases, with 12 bases between. CDR3 loop: CAWSSTRQFF. The CDR3 region has the DNA TGTGCCTGGTCGTCTACGAGACAGTTCTTC. The whole variable domain, filled in from reference TRBV30 and TRBJ2-1, reads SQTIHQWPATLVQPVGSPLSLECTVEGTSNPNLYWYRQAAGRGLQLLFYSVGIGQISSEVPQNLSASRPQDRQFILSSKKLLLSDSGFYLCAWSSTRQFFGPGTRLTVL.

The gene calls are TRBV28 and TRBJ2-1; 10 bases are shared with TRBD2. Unmatched junction bases numbered 14, after V lost 6 bases and J lost 6 bases. Germline V gene lookup returns CDR1 MDHEN and CDR2 SYDVKM. The CDR3 length is 17 residues. The CDR3 DNA reads TGTGCCAGCAGCGAATTAGCGGGAGGCCCCCCTACCAATGAGCAGTTCTTC. Its protein is CASSELAGGPPTNEQFF.

This clonotype has a count of ten or more. The CDR3 DNA is TGTGCCAGCAGCTTGGGCCCTGGGGGGCAGGGCCGGACAGATACGCAGTATTTT. Protein sequence: CASSLGPGGQGRTDTQYF. The chain carries TRBV5-4 and TRBJ2-3; D might be TRBD1 or TRBD2, each matching 6 bases. The CDR3 length is 18 residues. V was shortened by 0 bases and J by 3 bases, with 20 bases between the two germline ends. CDR1 SGHNT and CDR2 YYREEE come from the germline V gene (reference sequence).

Regarding this clonotype: A read error may be the cause here, since a much bigger clone is one base away. The chain uses TRBV7-8 and TRBJ1-2; weak D call: TRBD1 (6 bases). Germline values: CDR1 SGHVS, CDR2 FQNEAQ. The CDR3 sequence is 17 residues long. CDR3 in DNA: TGTGCCAGCAGCTTAGTCTTTCGGGACACCTTTAACTATGGCTGCACCTTC. Translating it yields CASSLVFRDTFNYGCTF.

The rearrangement links TRBV29-1 to TRBJ1-1; no clear D gene. Trimming cost V 4 bases and J 2 bases, with 8 bases left between them. Germline CDR1 SQVTM, CDR2 ANQGSEA. The CDR3 is 12 amino acids. CDR3 in amino acids: CSVAPGNTEAFF. The CDR3 DNA is TGCAGCGTTGCCCCGGGTAACACTGAAGCTTTCTTT.